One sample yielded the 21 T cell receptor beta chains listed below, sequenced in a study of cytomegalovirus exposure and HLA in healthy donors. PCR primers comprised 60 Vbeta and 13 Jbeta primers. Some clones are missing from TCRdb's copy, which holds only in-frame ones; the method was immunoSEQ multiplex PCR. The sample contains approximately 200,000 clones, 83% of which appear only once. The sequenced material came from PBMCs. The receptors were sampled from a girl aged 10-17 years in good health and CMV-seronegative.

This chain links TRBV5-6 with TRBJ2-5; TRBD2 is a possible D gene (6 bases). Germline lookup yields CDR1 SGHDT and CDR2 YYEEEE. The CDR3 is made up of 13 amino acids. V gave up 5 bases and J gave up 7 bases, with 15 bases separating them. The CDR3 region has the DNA TGTGCCAGCAGACCTAAGGGACTTGGGACCCAGTACTTC. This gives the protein CASRPKGLGTQYF.

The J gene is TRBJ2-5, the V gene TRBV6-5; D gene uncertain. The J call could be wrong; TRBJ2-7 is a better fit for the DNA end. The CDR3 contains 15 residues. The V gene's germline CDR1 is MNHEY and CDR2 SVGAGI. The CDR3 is CASSYSPGSPYEQYF. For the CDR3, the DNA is TGTGCCAGCAGTTACTCGCCAGGCTCTCCCTACGAGCAGTACTTC.

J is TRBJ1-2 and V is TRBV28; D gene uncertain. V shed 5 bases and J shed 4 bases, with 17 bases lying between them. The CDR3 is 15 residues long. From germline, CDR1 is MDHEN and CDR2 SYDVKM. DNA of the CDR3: TGTGCCAGCAGTACGAGAAGCAGGCCGGCCTATGGCTACACCTTC. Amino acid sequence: CASSTRSRPAYGYTF.

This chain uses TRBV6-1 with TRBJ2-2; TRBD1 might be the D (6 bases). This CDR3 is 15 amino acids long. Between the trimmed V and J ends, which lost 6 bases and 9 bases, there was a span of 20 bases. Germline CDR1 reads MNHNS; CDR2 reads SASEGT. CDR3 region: CASSDPHRVLRELFF. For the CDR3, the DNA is TGTGCCAGCAGCGACCCTCACAGGGTTTTGAGGGAGCTGTTTTTT.

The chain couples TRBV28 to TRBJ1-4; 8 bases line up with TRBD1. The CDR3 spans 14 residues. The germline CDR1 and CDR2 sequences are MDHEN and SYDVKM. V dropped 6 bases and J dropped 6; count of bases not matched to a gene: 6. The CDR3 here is CASRSPGQDEKLFF. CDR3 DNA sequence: TGTGCCAGCAGATCACCGGGACAGGATGAAAAACTGTTTTTT.

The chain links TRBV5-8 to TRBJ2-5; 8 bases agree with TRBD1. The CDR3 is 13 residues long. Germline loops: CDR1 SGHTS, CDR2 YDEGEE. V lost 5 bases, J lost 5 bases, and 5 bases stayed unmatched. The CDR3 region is CASSQDRGETQYF. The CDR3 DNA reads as TGTGCCAGCAGTCAAGACAGGGGTGAGACCCAGTACTTC.

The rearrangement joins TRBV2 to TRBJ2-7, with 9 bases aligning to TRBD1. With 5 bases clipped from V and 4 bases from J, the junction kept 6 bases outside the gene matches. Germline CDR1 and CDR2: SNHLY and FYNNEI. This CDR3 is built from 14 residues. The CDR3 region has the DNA TGTGCCAGCAGTAGGACAGGGGTTGATTACGAGCAGTACTTC. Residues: CASSRTGVDYEQYF.

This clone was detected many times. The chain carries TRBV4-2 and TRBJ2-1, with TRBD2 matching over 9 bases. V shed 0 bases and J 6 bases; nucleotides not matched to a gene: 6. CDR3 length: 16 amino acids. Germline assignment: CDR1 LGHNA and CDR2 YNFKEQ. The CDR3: CASSQDLSGGSNEQFF. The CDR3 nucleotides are TGTGCCAGCAGCCAAGATCTCAGCGGGGGGTCCAATGAGCAGTTCTTC.

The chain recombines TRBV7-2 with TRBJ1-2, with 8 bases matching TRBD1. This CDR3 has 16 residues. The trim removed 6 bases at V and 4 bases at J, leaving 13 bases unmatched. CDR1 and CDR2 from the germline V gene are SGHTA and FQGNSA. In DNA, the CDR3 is TGTGCCAGCAGTTTAAGGAGGGCAGGGGGCCTCTATGGCTACACCTTC. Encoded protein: CASSLRRAGGLYGYTF. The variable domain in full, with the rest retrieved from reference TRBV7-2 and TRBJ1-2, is GAGVSQSPSNKVTEKGKDVELRCDPISGHTALYWYRQSLGQGLEFLIYFQGNSAPDKSGLPSDRFSAERTGGSVSTLTIQRTQQEDSAVYLCASSLRRAGGLYGYTFGSGTRLTVV.

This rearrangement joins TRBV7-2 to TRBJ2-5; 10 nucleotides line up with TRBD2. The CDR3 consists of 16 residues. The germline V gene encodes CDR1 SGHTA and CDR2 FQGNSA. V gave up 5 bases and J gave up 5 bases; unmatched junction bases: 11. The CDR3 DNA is TGTGCCAGCAGCCCTAGAGCGGGGGGGCCCCCTGAGACCCAGTACTTC. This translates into CASSPRAGGPPETQYF. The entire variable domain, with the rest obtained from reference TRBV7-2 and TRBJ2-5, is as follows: GAGVSQSPSNKVTEKGKDVELRCDPISGHTALYWYRQSLGQGLEFLIYFQGNSAPDKSGLPSDRFSAERTGGSVSTLTIQRTQQEDSAVYLCASSPRAGGPPETQYFGPGTRLLVL.

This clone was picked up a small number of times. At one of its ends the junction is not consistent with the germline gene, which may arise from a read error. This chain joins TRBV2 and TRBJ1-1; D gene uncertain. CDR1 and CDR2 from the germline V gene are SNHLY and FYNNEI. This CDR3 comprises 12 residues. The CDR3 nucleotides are TGTGCCAGCAGTTCACTGAACAGTGAAGCTTTCTTT. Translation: CASSSLNSEAFF.

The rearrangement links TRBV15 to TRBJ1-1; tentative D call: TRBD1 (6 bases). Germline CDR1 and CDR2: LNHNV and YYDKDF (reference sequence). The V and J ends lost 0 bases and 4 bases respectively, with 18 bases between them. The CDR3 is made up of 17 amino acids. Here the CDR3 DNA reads TGTGCCACCAGCAGAGATGGGGGGGGCTCGGTCGGCACTGAAGCTTTCTTT. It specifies CATSRDGGGSVGTEAFF.

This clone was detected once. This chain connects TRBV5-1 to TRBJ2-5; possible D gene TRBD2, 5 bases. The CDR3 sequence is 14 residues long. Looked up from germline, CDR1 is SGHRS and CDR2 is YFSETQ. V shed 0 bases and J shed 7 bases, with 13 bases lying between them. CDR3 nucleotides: TGCGCCAGCAGCTTGGCCCCGGGGAGTCCGACCCAGTACTTC. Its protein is CASSLAPGSPTQYF.

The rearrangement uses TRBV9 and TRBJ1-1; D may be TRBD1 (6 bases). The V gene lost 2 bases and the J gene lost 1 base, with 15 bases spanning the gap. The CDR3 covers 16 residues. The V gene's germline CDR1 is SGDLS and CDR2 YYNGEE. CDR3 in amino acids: CASSVDSIPSNTEAFF. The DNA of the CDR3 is TGTGCCAGCAGCGTGGACAGCATCCCATCGAACACTGAAGCTTTCTTT.

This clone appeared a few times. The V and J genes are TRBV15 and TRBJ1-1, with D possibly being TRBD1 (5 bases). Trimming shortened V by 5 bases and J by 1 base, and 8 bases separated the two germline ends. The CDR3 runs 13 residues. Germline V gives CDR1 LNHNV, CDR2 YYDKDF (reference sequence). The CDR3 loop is CATSDSSNTEAFF. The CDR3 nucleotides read TGTGCCACCAGCGACAGTTCGAACACTGAAGCTTTCTTT.

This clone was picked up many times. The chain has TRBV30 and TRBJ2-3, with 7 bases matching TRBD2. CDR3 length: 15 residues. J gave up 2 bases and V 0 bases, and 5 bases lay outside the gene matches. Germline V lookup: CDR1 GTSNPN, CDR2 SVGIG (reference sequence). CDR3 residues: CAWSVGGRATDTQYF. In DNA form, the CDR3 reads TGTGCCTGGAGTGTAGGAGGGAGGGCCACAGATACGCAGTATTTT.

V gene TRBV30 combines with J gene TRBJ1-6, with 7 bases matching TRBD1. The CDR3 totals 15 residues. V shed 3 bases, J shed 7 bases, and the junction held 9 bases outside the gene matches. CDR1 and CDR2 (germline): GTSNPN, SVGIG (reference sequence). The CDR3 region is CAWRGQSPQNSPLHF. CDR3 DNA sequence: TGTGCCTGGAGGGGACAGAGCCCTCAAAATTCACCCCTCCACTTT.

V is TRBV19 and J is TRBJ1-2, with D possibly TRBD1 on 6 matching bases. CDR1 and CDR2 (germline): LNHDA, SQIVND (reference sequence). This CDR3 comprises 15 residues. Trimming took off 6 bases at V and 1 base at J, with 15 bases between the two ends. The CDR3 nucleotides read TGTGCCAGTAGAACGGACAGAGGGGATAACTATGGCTACACCTTC. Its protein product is CASRTDRGDNYGYTF.

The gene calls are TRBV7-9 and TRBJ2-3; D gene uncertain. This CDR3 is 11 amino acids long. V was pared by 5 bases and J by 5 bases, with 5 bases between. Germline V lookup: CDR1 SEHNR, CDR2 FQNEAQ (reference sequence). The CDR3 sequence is CASSVRDTQYF. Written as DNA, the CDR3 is TGTGCCAGCAGCGTCAGAGATACGCAGTATTTT.

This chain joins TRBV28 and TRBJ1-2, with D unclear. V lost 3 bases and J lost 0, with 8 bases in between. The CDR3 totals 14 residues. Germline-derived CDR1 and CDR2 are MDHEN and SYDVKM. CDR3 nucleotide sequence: TGTGCCAGCAGTTTGGGCGGGACTAACTATGGCTACACCTTC. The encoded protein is CASSLGGTNYGYTF.

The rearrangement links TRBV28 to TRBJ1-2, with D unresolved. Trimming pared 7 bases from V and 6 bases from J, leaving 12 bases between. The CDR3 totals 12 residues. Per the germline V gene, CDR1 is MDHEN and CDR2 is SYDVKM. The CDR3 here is CASTHPTNGYTF. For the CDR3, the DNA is TGTGCCAGCACTCATCCGACTAATGGCTACACCTTC.